Shown below are 26 T cell receptor beta chains from a single sample sequenced in a study of technical replicates of blood from a few donors. Clones were sequenced by immunoSEQ multiplex PCR, and TCRdb holds only the in-frame ones, with some missing. In the table there are about 100,000 clones, under 96% of which are singletons. The specimen was T cells isolated from PBMCs. These receptor sequences come from a human donor in good health.

The chain uses TRBV6-5 and TRBJ2-1; a weak D match, TRBD2 (7 bases). The V end was cut by 4 bases, the J end by 4 bases, with 11 bases between. Germline V gene lookup returns CDR1 MNHEY and CDR2 SVGAGI. The CDR3 runs to 14 residues. CDR3: CASSSRGPYNEQFF. The CDR3 nucleotides are TGTGCCAGCAGTTCGCGGGGGCCTTACAATGAGCAGTTCTTC.

The V gene is TRBV5-1, the J gene TRBJ2-7; the match to TRBD2 covers 8 bases. Germline lookup yields CDR1 SGHRS and CDR2 YFSETQ. Trimming at V came to 5 bases and at J to 3 bases, leaving 13 bases not matched to a gene. This CDR3 region has 16 residues. This CDR3 is CASRGFGAGANYEQYF. DNA of the CDR3: TGCGCCAGCAGAGGGTTTGGAGCGGGAGCCAACTACGAGCAGTACTTC.

This rearrangement joins TRBV19 to TRBJ2-1; D may be TRBD2 (5 bases). CDR3 length: 15 amino acids. The ends were cut back, 7 bases at V and 0 bases at J, with 13 bases in the middle. From germline, CDR1 is LNHDA and CDR2 SQIVND (reference sequence). This CDR3 reads CASIESGGSYNEQFF. CDR3 sequence (DNA): TGTGCCAGTATTGAGAGCGGAGGCTCCTACAATGAGCAGTTCTTC.

The J gene is TRBJ2-7, the V gene TRBV19; D is possibly TRBD1 (5 bases). The CDR3 contains 13 residues. Trimming removed 5 bases from V and 4 bases from J, with 12 bases in between. Germline V gives CDR1 LNHDA, CDR2 SQIVND (reference sequence). CDR3 sequence: CASSPRAWYEQYF. In DNA, the CDR3 is TGTGCCAGTAGTCCCAGGGCTTGGTACGAGCAGTACTTC.

The chain is built from TRBV7-2 and TRBJ2-2, with D perhaps matching TRBD1 (5 bases). Germline V CDR1 and CDR2: SGHTA, FQGNSA. V was clipped by 6 bases and J by 2 bases, with 10 bases between them. The CDR3 is 14 residues long. The CDR3: CASRLTDNTGELFF. The CDR3 region has the DNA TGTGCCAGCAGACTGACAGATAACACCGGGGAGCTGTTTTTT.

The genes are TRBV6-5 and TRBJ1-5; TRBD1 aligns across 7 bases. V lost 4 bases and J lost 3; bases outside the gene matches: 6. The CDR3 is 15 amino acids. From germline, CDR1 is MNHEY and CDR2 SVGAGI. The CDR3 reads CASSSTGTDNQPQHF. The CDR3 DNA is TGTGCCAGCAGTTCAACCGGGACAGACAATCAGCCCCAGCATTTT.

V usage is TRBV14 and J usage is TRBJ2-1; D is unclear. The germline V and J ends were trimmed by 3 bases and 0 bases, with 9 bases remaining between them. In germline, CDR1 is SGHDN, CDR2 FVKESK. This CDR3 has 15 amino acids. The CDR3 DNA follows: TGTGCCAGCAGCCAGTTTAGGAGCTCCTACAATGAGCAGTTCTTC. This sequence encodes CASSQFRSSYNEQFF.

The chain employs TRBV15 and TRBJ2-3, with D possibly matching TRBD2 (5 bases). V was cut by 0 bases and J by 6 bases, with 7 bases left in between. The CDR3 sequence is 13 residues long. The germline V gene encodes CDR1 LNHNV and CDR2 YYDKDF (reference sequence). CDR3 in amino acids: CATSRDTGDTQYF. The CDR3 DNA sequence: TGTGCCACCAGCAGAGATACGGGGGATACGCAGTATTTT.

The gene calls are TRBV6-5 and TRBJ1-2; D is perhaps TRBD1 (6 bases). V shed 4 bases and J shed 2 bases, with 14 bases lying between them. This CDR3 region has 15 residues. Germline values: CDR1 MNHEY, CDR2 SVGAGI. The CDR3 spells CASSFEGTGNYGYTF. CDR3 in DNA: TGTGCCAGCAGTTTCGAAGGAACAGGGAACTATGGCTACACCTTC.

The chain uses TRBV2 and TRBJ1-4, with TRBD1 identical over 7 bases. Per the germline V gene, CDR1 is SNHLY and CDR2 is FYNNEI. The CDR3 extends over 16 amino acids. J was trimmed by 6 bases and V by 0 bases; bases with no gene match: 7. The CDR3 region is CASSEAFRGDYEKLFF. DNA for the CDR3: TGTGCCAGCAGTGAAGCCTTCAGGGGGGATTATGAAAAACTGTTTTTT.

The chain joins TRBV28 to TRBJ1-2, with D unresolved. Germline CDR1 is MDHEN and CDR2 is SYDVKM. The V gene lost 6 bases and the J gene lost 4 bases, with 12 bases spanning the gap. The CDR3 runs to 13 residues. The CDR3 reads CASRQSNGYGYTF. The CDR3 DNA follows: TGTGCCAGCAGGCAATCTAACGGCTATGGCTACACCTTC.

The J gene is TRBJ1-6, the V gene TRBV27; no reliable D call. The CDR3 length is 14 residues. The V gene lost 8 bases and the J gene lost 8 bases, with 16 bases spanning the gap. Per germline, CDR1 MNHEY and CDR2 SMNVEV (reference sequence). CDR3 sequence (DNA): TGTGCCAGCCAGAGAGGTAGCGGTTATTCACCCCTCCACTTT. Amino acid sequence: CASQRGSGYSPLHF.

V and J are TRBV6-1 and TRBJ1-3, with D perhaps matching TRBD1 (6 bases). Germline CDR1 reads MNHNS; CDR2 reads SASEGT. This CDR3 comprises 16 residues. The V and J ends lost 0 bases and 0 bases respectively, with 9 bases between them. The CDR3 DNA sequence: TGTGCCAGCAGTGAAGCTCCGGACAGCTCTGGAAACACCATATATTTT. Amino acid sequence: CASSEAPDSSGNTIYF.

The V and J genes are TRBV5-8 and TRBJ1-1; D might be TRBD1 (5 bases). The V and J ends lost 2 bases and 3 bases respectively, with 17 bases between them. This CDR3 is 16 amino acids long. CDR1 and CDR2 from the germline V gene are SGHTS and YDEGEE. The CDR3 loop is CASSFLLGAGYTEAFF. The CDR3 bases are TGTGCCAGCAGCTTTCTTCTTGGGGCGGGGTACACTGAAGCTTTCTTT.

The rearrangement joins TRBV7-3 to TRBJ2-7, with 10 bases aligning to TRBD1. Per the germline V gene, CDR1 is SGHTA and CDR2 is FQGTGA. CDR3 size: 15 residues. V was clipped by 5 bases and J by 3 bases; unmatched bases: 7. Here the CDR3 DNA reads TGTGCCAGCAGCCCCGGACAGGGGGGGAACTACGAGCAGTACTTC. It yields the protein CASSPGQGGNYEQYF. The full variable domain, in which reference TRBV7-3 and TRBJ2-7 provide the parts outside the CDR3, is GAGVSQTPSNKVTEKGKYVELRCDPISGHTALYWYRQSLGQGPEFLIYFQGTGAADDSGLPNDRFFAVRPEGSVSTLKIQRTERGDSAVYLCASSPGQGGNYEQYFGPGTRLTVT.

V usage is TRBV28 and J usage is TRBJ2-2; 8 bases map to TRBD1. Trimming cost V 8 bases and J 2 bases; bases outside gene matches: 4. The CDR3 contains 14 residues. Germline CDR1 MDHEN, CDR2 SYDVKM. The CDR3 sequence: CASVTGGNTGELFF. Written as DNA, the CDR3 is TGTGCCAGCGTTACAGGGGGTAACACCGGGGAGCTGTTTTTT. Drawing the rest from reference TRBV28 and TRBJ2-2, the complete variable domain is DVKVTQSSRYLVKRTGEKVFLECVQDMDHENMFWYRQDPGLGLRLIYFSYDVKMKEKGDIPEGYSVSREKKERFSLILESASTNQTSMYLCASVTGGNTGELFFGEGSRLTVL.

V usage is TRBV7-9 and J usage is TRBJ2-5; 7 bases match TRBD1. The germline V gene encodes CDR1 SEHNR and CDR2 FQNEAQ (reference sequence). CDR3 size: 14 residues. Trimming cost V 3 bases and J 5 bases; bases outside gene matches: 6. The CDR3, as DNA: TGTGCCAGCAGCTTTGCAGGGGGTGGGGAGACCCAGTACTTC. This codes for CASSFAGGGETQYF.

V gene TRBV4-1 combines with J gene TRBJ1-3; D gene ambiguous. The CDR3 contains 13 residues. Germline V gene sequence: CDR1 MGHRA, CDR2 YSYEKL. V was shortened by 9 bases and J by 1 base, with 10 bases between the two germline ends. DNA for the CDR3: TGCGCCAGTCAGGATTTGTCTGGAAACACCATATATTTT. Its protein product is CASQDLSGNTIYF.

The chain links TRBV7-2 to TRBJ1-2; D not certain. The germline V and J ends were trimmed by 5 bases and 3 bases, with 10 bases remaining between them. In germline, CDR1 is SGHTA, CDR2 FQGNSA. CDR3 length equals 13 residues. CDR3 region: CASSPGRDYGYTF. The CDR3 DNA reads as TGTGCCAGCAGCCCGGGAAGGGACTATGGCTACACCTTC.

The chain employs TRBV11-3 and TRBJ2-7; perhaps TRBD2 as D (7 bases). The V end was cut by 5 bases, the J end by 0 bases, with 11 bases between. This CDR3 has 14 amino acids. In germline, CDR1 is SGHNT, CDR2 YENEEA. CDR3 in DNA: TGTGCCAGCAGCCAGGGAGGGGGCTCCTACGAGCAGTACTTC. The encoded protein is CASSQGGGSYEQYF.

The gene calls are TRBV27 and TRBJ1-2; 7 bases are a match to TRBD1. Germline CDR1 MNHEY, CDR2 SMNVEV (reference sequence). The CDR3 is 14 residues long. The V segment lost 1 base and the J segment 5 bases; nucleotides outside the gene matches: 4. The CDR3 DNA follows: TGTGCCAGCAGTTTATTTGGGACAGCGTATGGCTACACCTTC. It specifies CASSLFGTAYGYTF.

V gene TRBV28 combines with J gene TRBJ1-5, with a weak D call TRBD1 (5 bases). Deletions cut 6 bases from V and 1 base from J, with 16 bases between. Looked up from germline, CDR1 is MDHEN and CDR2 is SYDVKM. The CDR3 is 16 amino acids. Here the CDR3 DNA reads TGTGCCAGCAGCCTACGGGACTTGGGCAGCAATCAGCCCCAGCATTTT. Its protein product is CASSLRDLGSNQPQHF.

This clone was picked up a small number of times. The rearrangement links TRBV30 to TRBJ1-1; TRBD1 is a possible D gene (6 bases). The CDR3 sequence is 13 residues long. V shed 2 bases and J shed 0 bases, with 7 bases lying between them. From germline, CDR1 is GTSNPN and CDR2 SVGIG (reference sequence). CDR3 loop: CAWSRTVNTEAFF. Written as DNA, the CDR3 is TGTGCCTGGAGTAGGACAGTGAACACTGAAGCTTTCTTT. The full variable domain, in which reference TRBV30 and TRBJ1-1 provide the parts outside the CDR3, is SQTIHQWPATLVQPVGSPLSLECTVEGTSNPNLYWYRQAAGRGLQLLFYSVGIGQISSEVPQNLSASRPQDRQFILSSKKLLLSDSGFYLCAWSRTVNTEAFFGQGTRLTVV.

This clone was recorded a few times. The chain joins TRBV7-9 to TRBJ1-1, with no clear D. In germline, CDR1 is SEHNR, CDR2 FQNEAQ (reference sequence). V was shortened by 4 bases and J by 3 bases, with 9 bases between the two germline ends. The CDR3 spans 13 residues. CDR3 nucleotide sequence: TGTGCCAGCAGCTCCGGCGGGGACACTGAAGCTTTCTTT. This translates into CASSSGGDTEAFF. Combining the CDR3 with reference TRBV7-9 and TRBJ1-1 gives the whole variable domain DTGVSQNPRHKITKRGQNVTFRCDPISEHNRLYWYRQTLGQGPEFLTYFQNEAQLEKSRLLSDRFSAERPKGSFSTLEIQRTEQGDSAMYLCASSSGGDTEAFFGQGTRLTVV.

The genes are TRBV19 and TRBJ2-1; D perhaps matches TRBD2 (6 bases). Trimming left V 5 bases short and J 6 bases short, with 14 bases between. From germline, CDR1 is LNHDA and CDR2 SQIVND (reference sequence). The CDR3 contains 14 residues. CDR3 in amino acids: CASSWGVDVNEQFF. CDR3 in DNA: TGTGCCAGTAGTTGGGGGGTAGATGTCAATGAGCAGTTCTTC.

The chain couples TRBV28 to TRBJ1-1; D is undetermined. The CDR3 contains 14 residues. V was trimmed by 7 bases and J by 1 base, leaving 13 bases between them. Looked up from germline, CDR1 is MDHEN and CDR2 is SYDVKM. CDR3 DNA sequence: TGTGCCAGCACCCCAAACAGCGGGAACACTGAAGCTTTCTTT. Translating gives CASTPNSGNTEAFF.